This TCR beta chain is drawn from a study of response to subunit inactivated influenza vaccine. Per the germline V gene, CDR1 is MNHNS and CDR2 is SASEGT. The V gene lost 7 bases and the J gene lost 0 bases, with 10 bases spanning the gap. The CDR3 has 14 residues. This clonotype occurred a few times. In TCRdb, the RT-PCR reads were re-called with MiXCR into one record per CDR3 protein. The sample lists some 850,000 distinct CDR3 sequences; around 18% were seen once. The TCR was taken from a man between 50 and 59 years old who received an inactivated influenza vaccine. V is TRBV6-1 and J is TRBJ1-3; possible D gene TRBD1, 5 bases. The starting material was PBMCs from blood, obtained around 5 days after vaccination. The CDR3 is CASTDDSSGNTIYF. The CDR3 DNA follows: TGTGCCAGCACCGACGACAGCTCTGGAAACACCATATATTTT.